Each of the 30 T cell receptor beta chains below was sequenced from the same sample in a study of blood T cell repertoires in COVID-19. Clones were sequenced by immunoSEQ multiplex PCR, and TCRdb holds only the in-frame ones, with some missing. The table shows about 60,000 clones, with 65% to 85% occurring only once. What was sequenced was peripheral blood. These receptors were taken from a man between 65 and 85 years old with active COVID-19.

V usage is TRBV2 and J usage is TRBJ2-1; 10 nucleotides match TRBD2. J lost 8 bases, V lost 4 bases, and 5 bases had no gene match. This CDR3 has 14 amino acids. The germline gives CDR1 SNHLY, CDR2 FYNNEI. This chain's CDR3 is CASSASGRAHEQFF. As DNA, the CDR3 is TGTGCCAGCAGTGCCAGCGGGAGGGCCCATGAGCAGTTCTTC.

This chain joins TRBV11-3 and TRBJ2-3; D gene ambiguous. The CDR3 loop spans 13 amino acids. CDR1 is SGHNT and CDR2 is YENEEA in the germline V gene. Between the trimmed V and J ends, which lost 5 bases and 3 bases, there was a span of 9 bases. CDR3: CASSLVRTDTQYF. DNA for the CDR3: TGTGCCAGCAGCCTAGTCAGGACAGATACGCAGTATTTT.

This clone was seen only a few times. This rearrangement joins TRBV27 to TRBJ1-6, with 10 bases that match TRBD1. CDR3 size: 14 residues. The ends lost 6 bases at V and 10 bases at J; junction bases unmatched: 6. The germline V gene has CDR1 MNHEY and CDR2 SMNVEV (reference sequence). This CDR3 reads CASRTGTGESPLHF. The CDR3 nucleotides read TGTGCCAGCAGAACCGGGACAGGGGAATCACCCCTCCACTTT.

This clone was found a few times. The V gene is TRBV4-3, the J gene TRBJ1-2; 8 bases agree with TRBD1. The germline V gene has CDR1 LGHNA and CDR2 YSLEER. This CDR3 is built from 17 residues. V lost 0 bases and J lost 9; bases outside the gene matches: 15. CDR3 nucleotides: TGCGCCAGCAGCCAAGATTCTGTGGGACAGGACCCGCCGTGCTACACCTTC. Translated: CASSQDSVGQDPPCYTF.

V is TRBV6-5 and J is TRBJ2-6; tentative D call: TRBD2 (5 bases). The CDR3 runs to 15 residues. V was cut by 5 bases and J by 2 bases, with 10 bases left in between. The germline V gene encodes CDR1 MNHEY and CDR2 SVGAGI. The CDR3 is CASSIRGTGANVLTF. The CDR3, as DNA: TGTGCCAGCAGTATTCGGGGTACTGGGGCCAACGTCCTGACTTTC.

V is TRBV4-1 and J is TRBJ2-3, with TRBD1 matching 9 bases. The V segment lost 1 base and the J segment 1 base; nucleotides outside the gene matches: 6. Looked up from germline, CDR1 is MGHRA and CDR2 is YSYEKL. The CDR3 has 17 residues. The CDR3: CASSQVGRTGGTDTQYF. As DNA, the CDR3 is TGCGCCAGCAGCCAAGTGGGTCGGACAGGGGGCACAGATACGCAGTATTTT.

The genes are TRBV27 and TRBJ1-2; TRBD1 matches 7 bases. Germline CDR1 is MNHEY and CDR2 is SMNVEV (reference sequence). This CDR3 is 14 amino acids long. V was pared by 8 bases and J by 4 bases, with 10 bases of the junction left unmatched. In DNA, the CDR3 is TGTGCCAGCCTTTTGGGCCCAGGGGGCTATGGCTACACCTTC. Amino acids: CASLLGPGGYGYTF.

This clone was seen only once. The CDR3 nucleotides are TGTGCCACCAGCAGAGATTTGCAGCGGGTGGGCGGCTACACCTTC. It yields the protein CATSRDLQRVGGYTF. The V gene is TRBV15, the J gene TRBJ1-2; D remains ambiguous. The CDR3 totals 15 residues. V was shortened by 0 bases and J by 8 bases, with 16 bases between the two germline ends. Per the germline V gene, CDR1 is LNHNV and CDR2 is YYDKDF (reference sequence).

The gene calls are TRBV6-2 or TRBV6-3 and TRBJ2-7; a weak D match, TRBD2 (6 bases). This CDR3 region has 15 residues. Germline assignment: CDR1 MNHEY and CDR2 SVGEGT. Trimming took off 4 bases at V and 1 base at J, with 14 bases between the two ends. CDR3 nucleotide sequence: TGTGCCAGCAGTTCCTCGGCGGGGAAATCCTACGAGCAGTACTTC. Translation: CASSSSAGKSYEQYF.

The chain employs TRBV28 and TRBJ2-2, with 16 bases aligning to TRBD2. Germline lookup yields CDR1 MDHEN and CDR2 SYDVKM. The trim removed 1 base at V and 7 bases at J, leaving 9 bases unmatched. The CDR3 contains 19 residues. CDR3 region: CASSLSGLAGGPNHGELFF. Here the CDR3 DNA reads TGTGCCAGCAGTTTATCGGGACTAGCGGGAGGGCCAAATCACGGGGAGCTGTTTTTT.

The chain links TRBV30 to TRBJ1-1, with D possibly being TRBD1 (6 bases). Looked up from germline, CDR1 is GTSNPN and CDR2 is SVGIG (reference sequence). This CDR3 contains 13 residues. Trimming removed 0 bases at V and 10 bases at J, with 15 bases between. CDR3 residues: CAWSVKGGSGAFF. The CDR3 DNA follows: TGTGCCTGGAGTGTTAAAGGGGGTAGTGGAGCTTTCTTT.

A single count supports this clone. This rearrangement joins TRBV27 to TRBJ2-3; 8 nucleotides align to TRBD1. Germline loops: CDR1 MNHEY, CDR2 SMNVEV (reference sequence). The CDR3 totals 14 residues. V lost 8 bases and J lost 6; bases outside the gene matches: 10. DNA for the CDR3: TGTGCCAGCCGACCGACAGGGGCAGTTGATACGCAGTATTTT. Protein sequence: CASRPTGAVDTQYF.

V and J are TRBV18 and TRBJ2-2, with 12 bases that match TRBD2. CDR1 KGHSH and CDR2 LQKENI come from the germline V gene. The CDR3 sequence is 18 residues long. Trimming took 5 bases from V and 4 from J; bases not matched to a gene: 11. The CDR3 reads CASSMGLAGHPLTGELFF. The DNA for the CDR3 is TGTGCCAGCTCAATGGGACTAGCGGGCCATCCCCTCACCGGGGAGCTGTTTTTT.

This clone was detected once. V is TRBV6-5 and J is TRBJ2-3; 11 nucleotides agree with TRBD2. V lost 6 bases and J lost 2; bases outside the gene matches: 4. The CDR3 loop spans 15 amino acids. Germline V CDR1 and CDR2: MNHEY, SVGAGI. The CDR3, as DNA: TGTGCCAGCAGACTAGCGGGAGCGCACACAGATACGCAGTATTTT. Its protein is CASRLAGAHTDTQYF.

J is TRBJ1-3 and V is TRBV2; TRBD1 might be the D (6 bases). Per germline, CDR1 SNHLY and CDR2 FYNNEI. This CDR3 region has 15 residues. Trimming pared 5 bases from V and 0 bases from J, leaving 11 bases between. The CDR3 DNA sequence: TGTGCCAGCAGTCGTGACAGGAACTCTGGAAACACCATATATTTT. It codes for CASSRDRNSGNTIYF.

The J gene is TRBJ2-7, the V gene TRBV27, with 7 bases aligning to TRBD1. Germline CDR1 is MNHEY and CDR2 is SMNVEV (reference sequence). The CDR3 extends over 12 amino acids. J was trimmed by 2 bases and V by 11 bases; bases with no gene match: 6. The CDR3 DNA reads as TGTGCCGTCAGGGACAGAGCCTACGAGCAGTACTTC. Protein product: CAVRDRAYEQYF.

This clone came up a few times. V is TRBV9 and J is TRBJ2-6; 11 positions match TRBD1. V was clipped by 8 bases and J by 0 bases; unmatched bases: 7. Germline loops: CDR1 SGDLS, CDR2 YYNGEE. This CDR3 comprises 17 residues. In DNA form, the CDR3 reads TGTGCCAGTAGTAAGGGGACAGGGGGCTCTGGGGCCAACGTCCTGACTTTC. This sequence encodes CASSKGTGGSGANVLTF.

DNA of the CDR3: TGCGCCAGCAGCCGAATTAGTGATGGACAGGGGGTCCCCCCCCTCCACTTT. It translates to CASSRISDGQGVPPLHF. The rearrangement joins TRBV4-3 to TRBJ1-6, with 10 nucleotides matching TRBD1. V trimming: 4 bases; J trimming: 13 bases; junction bases outside the gene matches: 16. In germline, CDR1 is LGHNA, CDR2 YSLEER. This CDR3 contains 17 residues.

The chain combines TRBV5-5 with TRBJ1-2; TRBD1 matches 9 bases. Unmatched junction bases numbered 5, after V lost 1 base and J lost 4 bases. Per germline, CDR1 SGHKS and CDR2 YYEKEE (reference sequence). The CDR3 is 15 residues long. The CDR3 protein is CASSLTTGGSYGYTF. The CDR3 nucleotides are TGTGCCAGCAGCTTGACCACAGGGGGCTCCTATGGCTACACCTTC.

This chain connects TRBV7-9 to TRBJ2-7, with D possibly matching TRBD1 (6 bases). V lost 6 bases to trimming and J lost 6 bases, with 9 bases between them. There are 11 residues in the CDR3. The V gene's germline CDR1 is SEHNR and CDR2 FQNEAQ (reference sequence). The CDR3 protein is CASRKGGEQYF. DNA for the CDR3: TGTGCCAGCAGAAAAGGGGGCGAGCAGTACTTC.

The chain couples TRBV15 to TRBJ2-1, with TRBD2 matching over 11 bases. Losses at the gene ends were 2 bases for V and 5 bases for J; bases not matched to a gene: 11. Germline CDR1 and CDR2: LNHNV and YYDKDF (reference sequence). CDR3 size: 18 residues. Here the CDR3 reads CATSRYQGVAGGDNEQFF. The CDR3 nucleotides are TGTGCCACCAGCAGATATCAAGGGGTAGCGGGAGGGGACAATGAGCAGTTCTTC.

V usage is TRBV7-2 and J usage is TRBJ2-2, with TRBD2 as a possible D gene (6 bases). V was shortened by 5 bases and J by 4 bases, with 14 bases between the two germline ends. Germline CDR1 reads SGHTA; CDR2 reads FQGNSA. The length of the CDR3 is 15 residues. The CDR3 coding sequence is TGTGCCAGCAGCCAATCCGGGACTCGCACCGGGGAGCTGTTTTTT. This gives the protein CASSQSGTRTGELFF.

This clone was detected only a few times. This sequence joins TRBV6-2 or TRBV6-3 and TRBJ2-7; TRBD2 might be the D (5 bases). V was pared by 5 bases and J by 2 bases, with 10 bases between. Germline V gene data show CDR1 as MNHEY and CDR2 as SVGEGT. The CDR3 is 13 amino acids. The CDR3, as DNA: TGTGCCAGCAGTCCGACTATTCCCTACGAGCAGTACTTC. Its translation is CASSPTIPYEQYF.

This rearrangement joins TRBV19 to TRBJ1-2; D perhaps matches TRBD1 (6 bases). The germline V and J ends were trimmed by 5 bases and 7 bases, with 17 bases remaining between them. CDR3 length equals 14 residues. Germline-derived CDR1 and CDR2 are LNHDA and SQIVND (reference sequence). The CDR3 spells CASSPSDSPFGYTF. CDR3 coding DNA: TGTGCCAGTAGTCCCTCGGACAGCCCATTTGGCTACACCTTC.

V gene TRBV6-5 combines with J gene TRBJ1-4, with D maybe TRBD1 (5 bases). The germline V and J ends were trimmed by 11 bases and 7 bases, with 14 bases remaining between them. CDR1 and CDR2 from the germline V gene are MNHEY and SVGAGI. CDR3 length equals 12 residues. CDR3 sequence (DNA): TGTGCCGTCGGGACGGGAGGTGAAAAACTGTTTTTT. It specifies CAVGTGGEKLFF.

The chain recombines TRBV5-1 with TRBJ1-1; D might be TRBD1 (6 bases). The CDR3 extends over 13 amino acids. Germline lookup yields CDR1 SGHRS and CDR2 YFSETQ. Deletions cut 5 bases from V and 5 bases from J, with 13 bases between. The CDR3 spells CASRAVGGTEAFF. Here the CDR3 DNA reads TGCGCCAGCAGGGCCGTAGGGGGAACTGAAGCTTTCTTT.

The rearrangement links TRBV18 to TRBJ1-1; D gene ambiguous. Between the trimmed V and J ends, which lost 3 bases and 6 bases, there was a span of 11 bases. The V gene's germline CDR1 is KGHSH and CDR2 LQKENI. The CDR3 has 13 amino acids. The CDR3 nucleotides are TGTGCCAGCTCACCTCTTTTCGAGGCTGAAGCTTTCTTT. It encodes CASSPLFEAEAFF.

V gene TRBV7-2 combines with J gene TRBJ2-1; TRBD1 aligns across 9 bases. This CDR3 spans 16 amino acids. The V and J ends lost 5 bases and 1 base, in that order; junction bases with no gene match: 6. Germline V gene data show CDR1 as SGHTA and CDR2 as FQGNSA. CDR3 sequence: CASSTHRGRSYNEQFF. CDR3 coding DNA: TGTGCCAGCAGCACCCACAGGGGGCGGTCCTACAATGAGCAGTTCTTC.

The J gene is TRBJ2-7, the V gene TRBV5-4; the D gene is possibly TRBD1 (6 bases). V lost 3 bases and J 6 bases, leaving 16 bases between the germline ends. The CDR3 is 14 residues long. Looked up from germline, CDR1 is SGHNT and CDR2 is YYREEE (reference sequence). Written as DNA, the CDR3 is TGTGCCAGCAGCTCAACCACAGGGTTCGGCGAGCAGTACTTC. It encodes CASSSTTGFGEQYF.

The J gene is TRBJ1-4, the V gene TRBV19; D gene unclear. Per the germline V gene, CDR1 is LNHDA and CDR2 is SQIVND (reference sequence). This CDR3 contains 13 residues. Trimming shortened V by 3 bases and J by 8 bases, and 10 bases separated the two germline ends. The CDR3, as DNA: TGTGCCAGTAGTATGGTGGCATTCGAAAAACTGTTTTTT. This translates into CASSMVAFEKLFF.